The 21 T cell receptor beta chains presented below share a single source sample, sequenced in a study of blood T cells in healthy people across ages. Together with a sample-barcoded 5' primer, a J-beta primer mix was included in a second PCR lasting roughly 6 to 12 cycles. One entry per CDR3 protein results from TCRdb running MiXCR on the 5' RACE reads. The sample has more than 450,000 distinct CDR3 sequences, around 27% seen once. In addition, the sample was reused for a study of T cells of mothers and their children.

The sample consisted of blood. The receptors originated from a boy aged 2 to 10 in good health.

This clonotype has more than one count but fewer than ten. J is TRBJ2-5 and V is TRBV5-1; TRBD2 is a possible D gene (6 bases). The J call may not be correct, given that the DNA end is closer to TRBJ2-1. Looked up from germline, CDR1 is SGHRS and CDR2 is YFSETQ. The CDR3 covers 22 residues. Here the CDR3 DNA reads TGCGCCAGCAGCTTGGTTTCCCCCGGGGGACTTCCACTTAAGGGTTTCTACAATGAGCAGTTCTTC. Translated, it gives CASSLVSPGGLPLKGFYNEQFF.

This chain connects TRBV29-1 to TRBJ2-3, with 8 bases identical to TRBD1. CDR1 SQVTM and CDR2 ANQGSEA come from the germline V gene. Trimming cost V 7 bases and J 3 bases; bases outside gene matches: 9. The CDR3 runs to 14 residues. The CDR3 DNA reads as TGCAGCGGAATCGACAGGGGTGTGACAGATACGCAGTATTTT. Its protein product is CSGIDRGVTDTQYF.

The chain combines TRBV30 with TRBJ2-5, with 8 nucleotides matching TRBD1. Losses at the gene ends were 1 base for V and 5 bases for J; bases not matched to a gene: 9. The CDR3 is made up of 15 amino acids. Germline V lookup: CDR1 GTSNPN, CDR2 SVGIG (reference sequence). In DNA form, the CDR3 reads TGTGCCTGGAGTGGAACAGGGGGGAACTATGAGACCCAGTACTTC. Translation gives CAWSGTGGNYETQYF.

This clonotype was observed a handful of times. This chain uses TRBV28 with TRBJ2-3; weak D call: TRBD1 (5 bases). V lost 3 bases and J 5 bases, leaving 12 bases between the germline ends. The CDR3 has 14 residues. Germline V gene data show CDR1 as MDHEN and CDR2 as SYDVKM. Here the CDR3 DNA reads TGTGCCAGCAGTTTGGTGGCAGGGATAGATACGCAGTATTTT. Amino acid sequence: CASSLVAGIDTQYF.

The rearrangement uses TRBV29-1 and TRBJ2-7; TRBD2 matches at 8 bases. With V trimmed by 4 bases and J by 4 bases, 9 bases remained unmatched. The CDR3 runs to 14 residues. Germline loops: CDR1 SQVTM, CDR2 ANQGSEA. This CDR3 reads CSVAGLAGSYEQYF. The DNA of the CDR3 is TGCAGCGTTGCAGGCCTAGCGGGTTCTTACGAGCAGTACTTC.

This rearrangement joins TRBV20-1 to TRBJ2-4; no definite D call. CDR1 DFQATT and CDR2 SNEGSKA come from the germline V gene (reference sequence). There are 11 residues in the CDR3. Trimming took 6 bases from V and 6 from J, leaving 9 bases between them. This CDR3 is CSAVILNIQYF. CDR3 sequence (DNA): TGCAGTGCCGTAATTCTAAACATTCAGTACTTC.

Regarding this clonotype: One junction end does not reproduce the germline sequence, and a read error may be involved. The CDR3 DNA follows: TGTGTCAGCAGTGAAGCTTCAATGTACACTGAAGCTTTCTTT. This gives the protein CVSSEASMYTEAFF. V and J are TRBV2 and TRBJ1-1; D is undetermined. Germline CDR1 reads SNHLY; CDR2 reads FYNNEI. The CDR3 has 14 amino acids.

This clonotype came up a few times. An end of the junction differs from the germline gene, which may be a read error. The chain has TRBV3-1 and TRBJ2-5; 16 bases fit TRBD2. In germline, CDR1 is LGHDT, CDR2 YNNKEL (reference sequence). CDR3 length: 13 amino acids. Here the CDR3 DNA reads TGTGCCAGCAGCGAGGGACTAGCGGGGGGGGAGTTCTTC. Protein sequence: CASSEGLAGGEFF.

The rearrangement uses TRBV9 and TRBJ2-7, with 13 bases identical to TRBD2. Germline assignment: CDR1 SGDLS and CDR2 YYNGEE. Trimming took 3 bases from V and 4 from J; bases not matched to a gene: 7. The CDR3 totals 16 residues. This chain's CDR3 is CASSAGLAGRGYEQYF. The CDR3 DNA follows: TGTGCCAGCAGCGCGGGACTAGCGGGACGAGGGTACGAGCAGTACTTC.

This clonotype was seen a handful of times. Just one base apart from a much larger clone, this may be a read error. The genes are TRBV12-3 or TRBV12-4 and TRBJ2-1, with D possibly matching TRBD1 (6 bases). This CDR3 region has 14 residues. The CDR3 DNA follows: TGTGCCAGCACTCTGGACAGCGGCTACAATGGGCAGTTCTTC. This gives the protein CASTLDSGYNGQFF.

The chain recombines TRBV4-3 with TRBJ2-4, with TRBD2 matching 9 bases. V lost 0 bases, J lost 8 bases, and 20 bases stayed unmatched. This CDR3 region has 20 residues. Germline V gives CDR1 LGHNA, CDR2 YSLEER. The CDR3 loop reads CASSQDLYGAAGGGRDIQYF. The CDR3 nucleotides read TGCGCCAGCAGCCAAGATCTGTACGGGGCAGCGGGAGGTGGTCGGGACATTCAGTACTTC.

This clonotype occurred once. The CDR3 spells CASSFSVDIQYF. CDR3 bases: TGTGCCAGCAGCTTTAGCGTAGACATTCAGTACTTC. The gene calls are TRBV11-2 and TRBJ2-4, with a tentative D call TRBD2 (5 bases). The CDR3 extends over 12 amino acids. Germline V gene lookup returns CDR1 SGHAT and CDR2 FQNNGV. The V and J ends lost 3 bases and 8 bases respectively, with 8 bases between them.

This clonotype turned up a few times. The V gene is TRBV5-1, the J gene TRBJ2-7; 8 bases align to TRBD2. Trimming took 4 bases from V and 1 from J; bases not matched to a gene: 4. Germline values: CDR1 SGHRS, CDR2 YFSETQ. The CDR3 is made up of 14 amino acids. This chain's CDR3 is CASSEIAGSYEQYF. Written as DNA, the CDR3 is TGCGCCAGCAGCGAGATAGCGGGGTCCTACGAGCAGTACTTC.

This clonotype was seen a handful of times. The chain is built from TRBV9 and TRBJ2-3, with TRBD2 matching 7 bases. The CDR3 is 15 residues long. From germline, CDR1 is SGDLS and CDR2 YYNGEE. After removal of 2 bases from V and 3 bases from J, the junction contained 6 bases not matched to a gene. The CDR3 DNA reads as TGTGCCAGCAGCGTTTCCGGGAGGATGACAGATACGCAGTATTTT. This translates into CASSVSGRMTDTQYF.

This clonotype occurred once. This chain joins TRBV19 and TRBJ2-2; D is unclear. V was shortened by 9 bases and J by 16 bases, with 12 bases between the two germline ends. CDR3 length equals 9 residues. Germline V gene sequence: CDR1 LNHDA, CDR2 SQIVND (reference sequence). The CDR3 nucleotides are TGTGCCAGCCCCCCTGAGGCGTTTTTT. Residues: CASPPEAFF.

V usage is TRBV7-9 and J usage is TRBJ2-7; TRBD1 might be the D (5 bases). The V and J ends lost 5 bases and 4 bases respectively, with 18 bases between them. CDR1 and CDR2 (germline): SEHNR, FQNEAQ (reference sequence). CDR3 length: 15 amino acids. The CDR3 sequence: CASSPRAGPFYEQYF. The CDR3 DNA sequence: TGTGCCAGCAGCCCCCGTGCAGGGCCTTTTTACGAGCAGTACTTC.

This clonotype was observed at least ten times. V usage is TRBV6-1 and J usage is TRBJ1-1, with D maybe TRBD1 (6 bases). The germline V gene encodes CDR1 MNHNS and CDR2 SASEGT. The CDR3 contains 16 residues. V gave up 2 bases and J gave up 1 base, with 14 bases separating them. This CDR3 reads CASSEIGGGGNTEAFF. CDR3 DNA: TGTGCCAGCAGTGAAATCGGGGGCGGTGGGAACACTGAAGCTTTCTTT.

This clonotype was found once. The V call is TRBV24-1, the J call TRBJ1-1; 8 nucleotides line up with TRBD1. Trimming at V came to 1 base and at J to 12 bases, leaving 3 bases not matched to a gene. The CDR3 consists of 12 residues. Germline-derived CDR1 and CDR2 are KGHDR and SFDVKD. The CDR3 DNA follows: TGTGCCACCAGTGATTTTGGCAGGGGGCCTTTCTTT. Residues: CATSDFGRGPFF.

The V and J genes are TRBV24-1 and TRBJ2-1; D not certain. The V end was cut by 3 bases, the J end by 0 bases, with 2 bases between. The CDR3 length is 13 residues. From germline, CDR1 is KGHDR and CDR2 SFDVKD. The CDR3 bases are TGTGCCACCAGTGATACCTCCTACAATGAGCAGTTCTTC. It is translated as CATSDTSYNEQFF.

The chain recombines TRBV18 with TRBJ1-6, with a tentative D call TRBD1 (6 bases). From germline, CDR1 is KGHSH and CDR2 LQKENI. The CDR3 is made up of 14 amino acids. The V and J ends lost 3 bases and 14 bases respectively, with 17 bases between them. This CDR3 is CASSPDSGLKALHF. CDR3 coding DNA: TGTGCCAGCTCACCGGACAGTGGGTTGAAGGCCCTCCACTTT.

This clonotype came up a few times. The rearrangement links TRBV20-1 to TRBJ2-7; 12 bases are a match to TRBD2. The CDR3 has 19 residues. The germline V gene has CDR1 DFQATT and CDR2 SNEGSKA (reference sequence). V lost 1 base to trimming and J lost 6 bases; unmatched junction nucleotides: 19. In DNA, the CDR3 is TGCAGTGCTAGAGGTGATGTGACTAGCGGGGGAAAAATCGTCCTCGAGCAGTACTTC. Amino acids: CSARGDVTSGGKIVLEQYF.